This T cell receptor (beta chain) was found in a study of shared clonotypes between healthy human individuals. Looking at the study overall: CD4 naive cells filled three plates per donor, CD4 memory three, CD8 naive two and CD8 memory one.

This clone has only one observation. The material for each subset, its genomic DNA, was split evenly across several immunoSEQ plates. Only in-frame clones appear in the TCRdb table, and some are missing; sequencing was by immunoSEQ multiplex PCR. Of around 2.3 million clones in the sample, approximately 94% were seen once. The germline V gene encodes CDR1 SGHTA and CDR2 FQGNSA. The V and J ends lost 2 bases and 2 bases respectively, with 10 bases between them. The CDR3 contains 14 residues. This TCR derives from a man aged 18 to 30 in good health. The chain recombines TRBV7-2 with TRBJ2-7, with unresolved D. The source material was naive CD4+ T cells sorted from blood. Noted subset: CD45RA+ positively selected. CDR3 sequence (DNA): TGTGCCAGCAGCTTATCTTGGGGAACCTACGAGCAGTACTTC. Translating it yields CASSLSWGTYEQYF. Full variable domain (rest looked up from reference TRBV7-2 and TRBJ2-7): GAGVSQSPSNKVTEKGKDVELRCDPISGHTALYWYRQSLGQGLEFLIYFQGNSAPDKSGLPSDRFSAERTGGSVSTLTIQRTQQEDSAVYLCASSLSWGTYEQYFGPGTRLTVT.